The 30 T cell receptor beta chains listed next were all sequenced from one sample in a study of human T cells and chemical hapten exposure. Time point indicated: patch test 3, about 24 weeks after DPC sensitization. Treatment defined: therapeutic diphenylcyclopropenone sensitization with weekly scalp DPC. Each CDR3 protein is one row after TCRdb ran MiXCR on the RACE reads. The sample includes approximately 97,000 distinct CDR3 sequences, 25% to 35% seen only once; the top ten take over 9%. The source was whole blood, collected in connection with sensitization to the hapten diphenylcyclopropenone (DPC). The receptors derive from a man between 40 and 49 years old with alopecia areata. Some clones in this sample may be carry-over from other donors' samples.

This clonotype came up a few times. The chain is built from TRBV5-1 and TRBJ1-4; D might be TRBD1 (6 bases). The germline V gene has CDR1 SGHRS and CDR2 YFSETQ. Trimming stripped 3 bases from V and 7 bases from J, with 13 bases between. The CDR3 is 14 amino acids. CDR3 loop: CASSSDRGSEKLFF. The CDR3 DNA follows: TGCGCCAGCAGCTCGGACAGAGGATCTGAAAAACTGTTTTTT.

This sequence joins TRBV7-9 and TRBJ2-2; 9 nucleotides align to TRBD2. CDR3 length: 15 residues. The V segment lost 5 bases and the J segment 2 bases; nucleotides outside the gene matches: 3. Germline loops: CDR1 SEHNR, CDR2 FQNEAQ (reference sequence). CDR3 region: CASSPSGANTGELFF. The DNA of the CDR3 is TGTGCCAGCAGCCCTAGCGGGGCCAACACCGGGGAGCTGTTTTTT.

This chain links TRBV7-2 with TRBJ2-1; the D gene is possibly TRBD2 (5 bases). Germline-derived CDR1 and CDR2 are SGHTA and FQGNSA. The CDR3 consists of 12 residues. V was pared by 3 bases and J by 6 bases, with 6 bases between. CDR3 protein: CASSFSVNEQFF. DNA of the CDR3: TGTGCCAGCAGCTTTAGCGTCAATGAGCAGTTCTTC.

This chain links TRBV7-2 with TRBJ1-5; D is perhaps TRBD1 (5 bases). Trimming took 3 bases from V and 5 from J, leaving 8 bases between them. The V gene's germline CDR1 is SGHTA and CDR2 FQGNSA. The CDR3 runs 13 residues. In nucleotides, the CDR3 is TGTGCCAGCAGCTTTAGGGGTGATCAGCCCCAGCATTTT. Residues: CASSFRGDQPQHF.

Many counts were recorded for this clonotype. The CDR3 region has the DNA TGTGCCAGCAGTCCTGGGACAGGGAACACCGGGGAGCTGTTTTTT. Translated: CASSPGTGNTGELFF. V gene TRBV3-1 combines with J gene TRBJ2-2; 8 nucleotides line up with TRBD1. Germline V gene lookup returns CDR1 LGHDT and CDR2 YNNKEL (reference sequence). J gave up 1 base and V 6 bases, and 4 bases lay outside the gene matches. This CDR3 has 15 residues.

This clonotype has more than one count but fewer than ten. This rearrangement joins TRBV7-2 to TRBJ2-5, with 9 bases identical to TRBD2. CDR3 size: 15 residues. The V and J ends lost 4 bases and 4 bases, in that order; junction bases with no gene match: 7. Germline V gene data show CDR1 as SGHTA and CDR2 as FQGNSA. The CDR3 region has the DNA TGTGCCAGCAGCTCAGGTAGCGGGAGTGGAGAGACCCAGTACTTC. Its protein is CASSSGSGSGETQYF.

This clonotype turned up a few times. The chain has TRBV20-1 and TRBJ2-7; 9 bases are shared with TRBD2. The CDR3 contains 13 residues. CDR1 is DFQATT and CDR2 is SNEGSKA in the germline V gene (reference sequence). Losses at the gene ends were 1 base for V and 3 bases for J; bases not matched to a gene: 1. CDR3 sequence reads: CSARVSGSYEQYF. The CDR3 DNA is TGCAGTGCTAGAGTTAGCGGGAGCTACGAGCAGTACTTC.

This CDR3 reads CASSSDRIEQPQHF. The CDR3 DNA reads as TGTGCCAGCAGTTCGGACAGGATTGAACAGCCCCAGCATTTT. The V gene is TRBV2, the J gene TRBJ1-5; 7 nucleotides agree with TRBD1. Trimming at V came to 5 bases and at J to 7 bases, leaving 8 bases not matched to a gene. Germline CDR1 reads SNHLY; CDR2 reads FYNNEI. There are 14 residues in the CDR3.

The V and J genes are TRBV14 and TRBJ2-4; TRBD1 might be the D (6 bases). This CDR3 comprises 15 residues. V shed 5 bases and J shed 4 bases, with 15 bases lying between them. Germline V gene sequence: CDR1 SGHDN, CDR2 FVKESK. The CDR3 region is CASSYDTGPKNIQYF. DNA for the CDR3: TGTGCCAGCAGCTACGATACAGGGCCGAAAAACATTCAGTACTTC. Using reference TRBV14 and TRBJ2-4 for the parts outside the CDR3, the full variable domain is EAGVTQFPSHSVIEKGQTVTLRCDPISGHDNLYWYRRVMGKEIKFLLHFVKESKQDESGMPNNRFLAERTGGTYSTLKVQPAELEDSGVYFCASSYDTGPKNIQYFGAGTRLSVL.

This clonotype has more than one count but fewer than ten. The DNA for the CDR3 is TGTGCCAGCAGCTTCTTTATCCGGGGCTCTAGCACAGATACGCAGTATTTT. Its protein product is CASSFFIRGSSTDTQYF. The chain couples TRBV5-6 to TRBJ2-3, with D tentatively TRBD1 or TRBD2 (5 bases each). The CDR3 extends over 17 amino acids. Trimming stripped 2 bases from V and 0 bases from J, with 16 bases between. Germline values: CDR1 SGHDT, CDR2 YYEEEE. Full variable domain (rest looked up from reference TRBV5-6 and TRBJ2-3): DAGVTQSPTHLIKTRGQQVTLRCSPKSGHDTVSWYQQALGQGPQFIFQYYEEEERQRGNFPDRFSGHQFPNYSSELNVNALLLGDSALYLCASSFFIRGSSTDTQYFGPGTRLTVL.

This clonotype was observed a few times. V gene TRBV20-1 combines with J gene TRBJ2-5, with D uncertain. Germline lookup yields CDR1 DFQATT and CDR2 SNEGSKA (reference sequence). CDR3 length equals 13 residues. V was pared by 4 bases and J by 3 bases, with 12 bases between. In DNA, the CDR3 is TGCAGTGCTAAGACGGGCCCCGAAGAGACCCAGTACTTC. Amino acids: CSAKTGPEETQYF.

This clonotype was counted a few times. The CDR3 bases are TGTGCCAGCAGCTTTATTCGCGGGAGGGACGAGCAGTACTTC. Translation: CASSFIRGRDEQYF. The chain combines TRBV7-2 with TRBJ2-7; 9 bases agree with TRBD2. Looked up from germline, CDR1 is SGHTA and CDR2 is FQGNSA. The CDR3 spans 14 residues. Trimming cost V 3 bases and J 5 bases; bases outside gene matches: 5. Using reference TRBV7-2 and TRBJ2-7 for the parts outside the CDR3, the full variable domain is GAGVSQSPSNKVTEKGKDVELRCDPISGHTALYWYRQSLGQGLEFLIYFQGNSAPDKSGLPSDRFSAERTGGSVSTLTIQRTQQEDSAVYLCASSFIRGRDEQYFGPGTRLTVT.

Only a few counts were recorded for this clonotype. The CDR3 DNA reads as TGTGCCAGCAGTTCTCAGGGGGTGAACACTGAAGCTTTCTTT. This sequence encodes CASSSQGVNTEAFF. The J gene is TRBJ1-1, the V gene TRBV12-3 or TRBV12-4; 7 bases are a match to TRBD1. The CDR3 runs to 14 residues. V lost 4 bases to trimming and J lost 0 bases; unmatched junction nucleotides: 2.

The chain carries TRBV4-1 and TRBJ2-3, with a possible D match to TRBD2 (5 bases). Trimming removed 5 bases from V and 4 bases from J, with 31 bases in between. Per the germline V gene, CDR1 is MGHRA and CDR2 is YSYEKL. The CDR3 length is 20 residues. As DNA, the CDR3 is TGCGCCAGCAGCTCAAGGGTGGTGACGTTACGGGGTGTTGGGGCAGATACGCAGTATTTT. Amino acid sequence: CASSSRVVTLRGVGADTQYF.

The V call is TRBV5-1, the J call TRBJ1-4, with 9 bases lining up with TRBD1. With 5 bases clipped from V and 13 bases from J, the junction kept 21 bases outside the gene matches. CDR1 is SGHRS and CDR2 is YFSETQ in the germline V gene. This CDR3 has 17 residues. CDR3 bases: TGCGCCAGCAGTCAACGGACAGGGGCCATTCAGCCCGGTAGACTGTTTTTT. Translated, it gives CASSQRTGAIQPGRLFF.

This chain connects TRBV24-1 to TRBJ2-7, with no clear D. The CDR3 has 8 amino acids. With 8 bases removed from V and 9 bases from J, the gap between germline ends came to 4 bases. Looked up from germline, CDR1 is KGHDR and CDR2 is SFDVKD. CDR3 in amino acids: CATKGQYF. DNA for the CDR3: TGTGCCACCAAGGGGCAGTACTTC.

This sequence joins TRBV6-5 and TRBJ2-1, with 9 positions matching TRBD1. The CDR3 runs to 16 residues. Germline assignment: CDR1 MNHEY and CDR2 SVGAGI. Trimming cost V 4 bases and J 7 bases; bases outside gene matches: 11. The CDR3 loop is CASSLPGQGSSNEQFF. CDR3 bases: TGTGCCAGCAGTTTACCGGGACAGGGATCGAGTAATGAGCAGTTCTTC.

This clonotype was detected ten times or more. V and J are TRBV20-1 and TRBJ2-3, with 14 bases that match TRBD2. Germline CDR1 DFQATT, CDR2 SNEGSKA (reference sequence). The CDR3 has 13 amino acids. V trimming: 7 bases; J trimming: 6 bases; junction bases outside the gene matches: 3. The CDR3: CSVRTSGRDTQYF. CDR3 sequence (DNA): TGCAGTGTCAGGACTAGCGGGAGGGATACGCAGTATTTT.

Remarks on this clonotype: The CDR3 does not close with the conserved phenylalanine or tryptophan, likely indicating a read error. This sequence joins TRBV27 and TRBJ2-3; D remains unclear. Per germline, CDR1 MNHEY and CDR2 SMNVEV (reference sequence). Trimming removed 5 bases from V and 4 bases from J, with 10 bases in between. The CDR3 sequence is 13 residues long. CDR3 loop: CASSRVPSDTQYC. CDR3 coding DNA: TGTGCCAGCAGTCGAGTCCCTTCAGATACGCAGTATTGT.

This clonotype was seen only once. The CDR3 nucleotides read TGTGCCAGCAGTTCCTCCCCCGGACTAGCGGGAGGGCCATCCGAGACCCAGTACTTC. As protein: CASSSSPGLAGGPSETQYF. The chain is built from TRBV28 and TRBJ2-5; 15 nucleotides match TRBD2. The V gene's germline CDR1 is MDHEN and CDR2 SYDVKM. The junction had 14 bases not matched to a gene; V was cut back by 4 bases and J by 5 bases. This CDR3 has 19 amino acids.

The table lists this clonotype with a few counts. The V gene is TRBV7-6, the J gene TRBJ2-5; 7 nucleotides line up with TRBD2. Looked up from germline, CDR1 is SGHVS and CDR2 is FNYEAQ. V dropped 2 bases and J dropped 5; count of bases not matched to a gene: 14. This CDR3 comprises 17 residues. Written as DNA, the CDR3 is TGTGCCAGCAGCTTAAACTCCGGCGGGAGATCATGGGAGACCCAGTACTTC. Its translation: CASSLNSGGRSWETQYF.

The genes are TRBV28 and TRBJ2-3; D may be TRBD2 (6 bases). V dropped 2 bases and J dropped 1 base, with 10 bases sitting between them. CDR3 length equals 15 residues. CDR1 MDHEN and CDR2 SYDVKM come from the germline V gene. The CDR3 nucleotides read TGTGCCAGCAGTTTACCCCAGCGGGGCACAGATACGCAGTATTTT. Translating gives CASSLPQRGTDTQYF.

This clonotype was detected many times. J is TRBJ2-1 and V is TRBV27; 7 nucleotides line up with TRBD2. Germline CDR1 and CDR2: MNHEY and SMNVEV (reference sequence). The trim removed 4 bases at V and 3 bases at J, leaving 3 bases unmatched. The CDR3 is made up of 14 amino acids. The CDR3, as DNA: TGTGCCAGCAGTTGGGGCGGGGGCTACAATGAGCAGTTCTTC. It yields the protein CASSWGGGYNEQFF.

V gene TRBV20-1 combines with J gene TRBJ2-1; D unresolved. The CDR3 spans 14 residues. V was clipped by 5 bases and J by 5 bases, with 16 bases between them. Germline-derived CDR1 and CDR2 are DFQATT and SNEGSKA (reference sequence). CDR3 nucleotide sequence: TGCAGTGCTGCCCTTGCGGTTAAGGACAATGAGCAGTTCTTC. The encoded protein is CSAALAVKDNEQFF.

The V gene is TRBV6-2 or TRBV6-3, the J gene TRBJ2-1; D remains unclear. The CDR3 runs to 11 residues. V dropped 6 bases and J dropped 10 bases, with 10 bases sitting between them. In germline, CDR1 is MNHEY, CDR2 SVGEGT. The DNA for the CDR3 is TGTGCCAGCAGCCCAGCGAGGGAGCAGTTCTTC. Its translation: CASSPAREQFF.

The rearrangement uses TRBV20-1 and TRBJ2-3, with TRBD1 identical over 7 bases. Looked up from germline, CDR1 is DFQATT and CDR2 is SNEGSKA (reference sequence). The CDR3 runs 14 residues. V shed 6 bases, J shed 2 bases, and the junction held 8 bases outside the gene matches. CDR3 in amino acids: CSATRDRNTDTQYF. The CDR3 DNA reads TGCAGTGCAACCCGGGACAGAAACACAGATACGCAGTATTTT.

The V call is TRBV24-1, the J call TRBJ2-1; the D is unclear. The CDR3 length is 12 residues. In germline, CDR1 is KGHDR, CDR2 SFDVKD. CDR3 in amino acids: CAPQTIYNEQFF. CDR3 in DNA: TGTGCTCCACAGACAATTTACAATGAGCAGTTCTTC.

The rearrangement joins TRBV28 to TRBJ2-3; D gene unclear. This CDR3 region has 13 residues. The V end was cut by 5 bases, the J end by 4 bases, with 10 bases between. Germline V gene lookup returns CDR1 MDHEN and CDR2 SYDVKM. The CDR3 spells CASSPTAPDTQYF. The CDR3 region has the DNA TGTGCCAGCAGTCCTACAGCCCCAGATACGCAGTATTTT.

This clonotype was detected only a few times. The rearrangement uses TRBV20-1 and TRBJ1-6; TRBD1 aligns across 7 bases. The CDR3 runs 16 residues. J lost 0 bases, V lost 6 bases, and 8 bases had no gene match. Per germline, CDR1 DFQATT and CDR2 SNEGSKA (reference sequence). In DNA form, the CDR3 reads TGCAGTGCCACTCTACAGGGGAACTCCTATAATTCACCCCTCCACTTT. This translates into CSATLQGNSYNSPLHF.

This clonotype turned up a few times. The rearrangement uses TRBV3-1 and TRBJ2-1; the D gene is possibly TRBD1 (6 bases). The CDR3 consists of 16 residues. Germline CDR1 is LGHDT and CDR2 is YNNKEL (reference sequence). V was shortened by 5 bases and J by 7 bases, with 21 bases between the two germline ends. CDR3: CASSLSSGVGGNEQFF. DNA for the CDR3: TGTGCCAGCAGCTTATCATCAGGGGTTGGGGGAAATGAGCAGTTCTTC.